This T cell receptor (beta chain) emerged from a study of blood T cell repertoires in COVID-19. Generated by immunoSEQ multiplex PCR, the TCRdb table keeps only in-frame clones and is missing some. The repertoire holds roughly 230,000 clones, with roughly four fifths as singletons. Sequenced input: peripheral blood. The clonotype originates from a man aged 45-65 years with acute or convalescent COVID-19.

CDR3 region: CASSIDLRRGDDRYNSPLHF. The CDR3 DNA reads as TGTGCCAGTAGTATAGATCTACGCCGGGGGGACGACCGATATAATTCACCCCTCCACTTT. The rearrangement links TRBV19 to TRBJ1-6, with TRBD1 as a possible D gene (5 bases). The ends were cut back, 0 bases at V and 4 bases at J, with 22 bases in the middle. Germline V gene lookup returns CDR1 LNHDA and CDR2 SQIVND (reference sequence). The CDR3 totals 20 residues. The full variable domain, rest sourced from reference TRBV19 and TRBJ1-6, is DGGITQSPKYLFRKEGQNVTLSCEQNLNHDAMYWYRQDPGQGLRLIYYSQIVNDFQKGDIAEGYSVSREKKESFPLTVTSAQKNPTAFYLCASSIDLRRGDDRYNSPLHFGNGTRLTVT.